This entry describes one TCR beta chain. Its antigen is not known. The V gene lost 5 bases and the J gene lost 5 bases, with 16 bases spanning the gap. From germline, CDR1 is MDHEN and CDR2 SYDVKM. The CDR3 extends over 14 amino acids. The data belong to a study of shared clonotypes between healthy human individuals. At the level of the study: Every donor yielded three CD4 naive, three CD4 memory, two CD8 naive and one CD8 memory plate.

Assay used: immunoSEQ multiplex PCR; TCRdb lists only in-frame clones, some missing. The sample carries 1.6 million or so clones, about 96% recorded once. Study results and caveats: The study drew on few donors, limiting represented genetic and exposure-history diversity.

This TCR was sampled from a man aged 25-40 years in good health. The sample was naive CD4+ T cells sorted from blood. The subset was: CD45RA+ positively selected. This sequence joins TRBV28 and TRBJ2-7; D is perhaps TRBD1 (6 bases). This CDR3 reads CASSVIRDRNEQYF. Here the CDR3 DNA reads TGTGCCAGCAGTGTTATTCGAGACAGGAACGAGCAGTACTTC.